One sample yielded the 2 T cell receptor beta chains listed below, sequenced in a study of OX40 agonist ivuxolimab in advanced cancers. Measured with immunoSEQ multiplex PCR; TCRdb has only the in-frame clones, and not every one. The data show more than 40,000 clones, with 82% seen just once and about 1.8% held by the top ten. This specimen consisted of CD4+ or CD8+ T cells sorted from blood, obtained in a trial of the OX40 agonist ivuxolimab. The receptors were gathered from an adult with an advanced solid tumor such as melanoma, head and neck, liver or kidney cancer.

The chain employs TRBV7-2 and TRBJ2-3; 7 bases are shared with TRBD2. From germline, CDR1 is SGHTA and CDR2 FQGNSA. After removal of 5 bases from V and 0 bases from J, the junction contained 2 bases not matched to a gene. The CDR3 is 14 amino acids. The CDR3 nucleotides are TGTGCCAGCAGCCGCGGGGGTAGCACAGATACGCAGTATTTT. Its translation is CASSRGGSTDTQYF.

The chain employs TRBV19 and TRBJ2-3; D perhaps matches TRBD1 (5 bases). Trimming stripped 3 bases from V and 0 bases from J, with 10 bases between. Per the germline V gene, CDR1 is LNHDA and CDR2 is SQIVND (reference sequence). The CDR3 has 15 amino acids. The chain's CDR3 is CASSIDRVSTDTQYF. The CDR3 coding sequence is TGTGCCAGTAGTATCGACAGAGTGAGCACAGATACGCAGTATTTT.